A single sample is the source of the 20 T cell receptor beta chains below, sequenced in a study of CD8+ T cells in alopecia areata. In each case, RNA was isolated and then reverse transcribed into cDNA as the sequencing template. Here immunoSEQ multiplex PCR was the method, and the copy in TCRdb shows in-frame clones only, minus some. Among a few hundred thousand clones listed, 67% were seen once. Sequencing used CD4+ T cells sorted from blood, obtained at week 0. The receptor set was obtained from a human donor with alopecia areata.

The CDR3 protein is CAWSRGPGNTIYF. DNA of the CDR3: TGTGCCTGGAGTCGCGGCCCAGGAAACACCATATATTTT. This sequence joins TRBV30 and TRBJ1-3; D remains ambiguous. The V gene's germline CDR1 is GTSNPN and CDR2 SVGIG (reference sequence). Trimming pared 2 bases from V and 4 bases from J, leaving 9 bases between. The CDR3 runs to 13 residues.

The CDR3 DNA sequence: TGCAGCGCGAGACTAGCATGGAATGAGCAGTTCTTC. It yields the protein CSARLAWNEQFF. J is TRBJ2-1 and V is TRBV29-1; TRBD2 agrees at 7 bases. CDR1 is SQVTM, CDR2 ANQGSEA, per germline. V lost 7 bases, J lost 7 bases, and 7 bases stayed unmatched. CDR3 length: 12 residues.

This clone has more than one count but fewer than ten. CDR3 coding DNA: TGTGCCTGGAGTGAGGGGTTCCAAGAGACCCAGTACTTC. Its translation is CAWSEGFQETQYF. The rearrangement uses TRBV30 and TRBJ2-5; possibly TRBD1 for D (5 bases). Trimming cost V 1 base and J 1 base, with 7 bases left between them. This CDR3 is built from 13 residues. Germline values: CDR1 GTSNPN, CDR2 SVGIG (reference sequence).

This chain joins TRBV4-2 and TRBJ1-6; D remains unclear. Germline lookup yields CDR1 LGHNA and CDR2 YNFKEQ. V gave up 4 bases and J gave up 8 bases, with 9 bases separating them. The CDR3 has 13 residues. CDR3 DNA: TGTGCCAGCAGCCTCCCGCCCGATTCACCCCTCCACTTT. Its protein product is CASSLPPDSPLHF.

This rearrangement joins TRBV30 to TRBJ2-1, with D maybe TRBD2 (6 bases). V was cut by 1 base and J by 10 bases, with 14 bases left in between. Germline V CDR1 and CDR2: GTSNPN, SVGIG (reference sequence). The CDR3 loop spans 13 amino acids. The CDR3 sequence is CAWSGLVLMEQFF. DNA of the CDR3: TGTGCCTGGAGTGGACTAGTCCTAATGGAGCAGTTCTTC. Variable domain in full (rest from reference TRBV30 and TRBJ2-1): SQTIHQWPATLVQPVGSPLSLECTVEGTSNPNLYWYRQAAGRGLQLLFYSVGIGQISSEVPQNLSASRPQDRQFILSSKKLLLSDSGFYLCAWSGLVLMEQFFGPGTRLTVL.

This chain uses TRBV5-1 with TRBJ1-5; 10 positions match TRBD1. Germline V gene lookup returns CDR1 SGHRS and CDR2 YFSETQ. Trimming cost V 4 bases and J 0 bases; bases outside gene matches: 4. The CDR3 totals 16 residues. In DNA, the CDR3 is TGCGCCAGCAGCCCCGGGACAGGGGATAGCAATCAGCCCCAGCATTTT. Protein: CASSPGTGDSNQPQHF.

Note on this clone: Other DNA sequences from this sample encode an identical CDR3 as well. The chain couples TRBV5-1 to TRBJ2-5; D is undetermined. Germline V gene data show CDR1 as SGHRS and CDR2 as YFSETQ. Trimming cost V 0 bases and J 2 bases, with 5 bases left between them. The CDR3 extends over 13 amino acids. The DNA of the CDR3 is TGCGCCAGCAGCTTGGGGCAGCAAGAGACCCAGTACTTC. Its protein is CASSLGQQETQYF.

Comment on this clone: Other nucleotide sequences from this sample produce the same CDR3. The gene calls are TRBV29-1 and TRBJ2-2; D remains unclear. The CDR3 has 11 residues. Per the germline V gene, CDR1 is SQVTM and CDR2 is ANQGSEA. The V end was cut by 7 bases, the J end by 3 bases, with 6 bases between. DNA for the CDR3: TGCAGCGCCGGAGACACCGGGGAGCTGTTTTTT. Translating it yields CSAGDTGELFF.

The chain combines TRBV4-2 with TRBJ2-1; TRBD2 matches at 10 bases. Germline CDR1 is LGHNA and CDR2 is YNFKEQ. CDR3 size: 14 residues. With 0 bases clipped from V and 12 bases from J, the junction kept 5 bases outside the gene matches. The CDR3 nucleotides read TGTGCCAGCAGCCAAGATTGGGAGCGGGGGGGGCAGTTCTTC. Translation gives CASSQDWERGGQFF.

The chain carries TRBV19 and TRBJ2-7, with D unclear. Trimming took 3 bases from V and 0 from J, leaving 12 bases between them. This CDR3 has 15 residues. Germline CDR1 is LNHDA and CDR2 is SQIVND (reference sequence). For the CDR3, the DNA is TGTGCCAGTAGTATGTTTTCAGGCCTCTCCTACGAGCAGTACTTC. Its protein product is CASSMFSGLSYEQYF.

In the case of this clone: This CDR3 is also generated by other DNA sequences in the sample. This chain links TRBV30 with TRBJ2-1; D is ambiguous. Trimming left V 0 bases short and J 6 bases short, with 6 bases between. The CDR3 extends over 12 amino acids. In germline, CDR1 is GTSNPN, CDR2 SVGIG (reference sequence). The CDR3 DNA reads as TGTGCCTGGAGTGTCGTAGGCAATGAGCAGTTCTTC. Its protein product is CAWSVVGNEQFF.

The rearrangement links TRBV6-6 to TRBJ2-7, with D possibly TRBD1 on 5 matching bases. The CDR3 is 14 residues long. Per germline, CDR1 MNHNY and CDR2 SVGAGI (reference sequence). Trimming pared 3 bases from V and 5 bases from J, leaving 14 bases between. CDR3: CASSYFGRVDEQYF. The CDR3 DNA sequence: TGTGCCAGCAGTTATTTCGGCAGGGTGGACGAGCAGTACTTC.

This CDR3 reads CASSHLGGRETQYF. Here the CDR3 DNA reads TGCGCCAGCAGTCATCTCGGCGGTCGGGAGACCCAGTACTTC. V gene TRBV23-1 combines with J gene TRBJ2-5; D gene ambiguous. TRBV23-1 is annotated as an ORF whose role is uncertain. This CDR3 is built from 14 residues. Trimming took off 3 bases at V and 5 bases at J, with 13 bases between the two ends.

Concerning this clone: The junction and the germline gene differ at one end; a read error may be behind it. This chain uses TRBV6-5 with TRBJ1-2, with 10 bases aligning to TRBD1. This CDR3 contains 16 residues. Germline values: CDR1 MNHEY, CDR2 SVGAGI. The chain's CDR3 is CASSHSYRDRGEGYTF. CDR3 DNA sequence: TGTGCCAGCAGTCACTCGTATCGGGACAGGGGTGAAGGCTACACCTTC.

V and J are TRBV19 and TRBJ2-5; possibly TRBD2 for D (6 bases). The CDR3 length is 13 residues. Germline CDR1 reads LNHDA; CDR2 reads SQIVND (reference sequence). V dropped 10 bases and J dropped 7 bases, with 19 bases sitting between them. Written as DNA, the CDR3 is TGTGCCACCAGGGACTCGCTGGATGGGACCCAGTACTTC. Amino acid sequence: CATRDSLDGTQYF. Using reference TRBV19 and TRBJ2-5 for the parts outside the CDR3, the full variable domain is DGGITQSPKYLFRKEGQNVTLSCEQNLNHDAMYWYRQDPGQGLRLIYYSQIVNDFQKGDIAEGYSVSREKKESFPLTVTSAQKNPTAFYLCATRDSLDGTQYFGPGTRLLVL.

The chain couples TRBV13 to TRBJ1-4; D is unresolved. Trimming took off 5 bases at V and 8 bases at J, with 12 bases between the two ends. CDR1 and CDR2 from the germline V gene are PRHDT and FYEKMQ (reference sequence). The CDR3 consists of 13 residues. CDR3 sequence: CASSAGPSEKLFF. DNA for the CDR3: TGTGCCAGCAGCGCCGGACCGAGCGAAAAACTGTTTTTT.

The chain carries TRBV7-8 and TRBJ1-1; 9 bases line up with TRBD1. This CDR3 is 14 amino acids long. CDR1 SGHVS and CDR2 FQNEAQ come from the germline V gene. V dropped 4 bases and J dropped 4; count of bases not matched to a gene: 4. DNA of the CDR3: TGTGCCAGCAGCTCCCGACAGGGGGGCACTGAAGCTTTCTTT. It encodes CASSSRQGGTEAFF.

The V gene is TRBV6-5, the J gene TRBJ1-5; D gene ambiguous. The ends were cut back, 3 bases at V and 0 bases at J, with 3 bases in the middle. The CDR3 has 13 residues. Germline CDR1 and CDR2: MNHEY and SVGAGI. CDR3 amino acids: CASSYISNQPQHF. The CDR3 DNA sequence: TGTGCCAGCAGTTATATTAGCAATCAGCCCCAGCATTTT.

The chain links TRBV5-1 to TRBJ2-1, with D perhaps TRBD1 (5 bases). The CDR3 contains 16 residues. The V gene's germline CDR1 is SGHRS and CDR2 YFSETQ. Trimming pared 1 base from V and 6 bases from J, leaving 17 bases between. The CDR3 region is CASSLFSGSRGNEQFF. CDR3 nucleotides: TGCGCCAGCAGCTTGTTTTCCGGGTCAAGGGGCAATGAGCAGTTCTTC.

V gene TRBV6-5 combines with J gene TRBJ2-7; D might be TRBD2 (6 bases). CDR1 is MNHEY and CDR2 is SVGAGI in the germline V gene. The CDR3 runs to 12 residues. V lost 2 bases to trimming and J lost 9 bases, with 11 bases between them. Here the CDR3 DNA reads TGTGCCAGCAGTTACCCCGGAGGGTTGCAGTACTTC. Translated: CASSYPGGLQYF.